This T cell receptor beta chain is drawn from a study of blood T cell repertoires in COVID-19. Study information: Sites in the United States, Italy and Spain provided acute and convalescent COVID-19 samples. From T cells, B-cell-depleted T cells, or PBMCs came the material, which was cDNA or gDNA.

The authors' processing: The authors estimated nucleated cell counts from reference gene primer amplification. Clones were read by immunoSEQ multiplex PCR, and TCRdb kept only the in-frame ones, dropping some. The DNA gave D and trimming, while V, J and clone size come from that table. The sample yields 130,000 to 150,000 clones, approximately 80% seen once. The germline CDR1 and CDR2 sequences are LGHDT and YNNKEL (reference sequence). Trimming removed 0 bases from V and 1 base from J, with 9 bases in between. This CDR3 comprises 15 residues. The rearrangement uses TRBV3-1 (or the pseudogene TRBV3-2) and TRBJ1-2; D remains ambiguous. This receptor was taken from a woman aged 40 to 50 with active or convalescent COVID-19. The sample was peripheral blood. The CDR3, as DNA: TGTGCCAGCAGCCAAGACAGGTCAAGTAACTATGGCTACACCTTC. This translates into CASSQDRSSNYGYTF.